A single sample is the source of the 29 T cell receptor beta chains below, sequenced in a study of CD8+CD57+ T cells in acquired aplastic anemia (dated by TCRdb to 2017 to 2018). The run used an Illumina HiSeq 2000. Profiling of TCR beta VDJ combinations and CDR3 sequences used genomic DNA as the template. The public sequencing data were trimmed at Q25 with fastp and processed into clonotypes with MiXCR by TCRdb, which kept only in-frame beta chains. Each CDR3 protein gets just one entry, which takes the most common genes and DNA from the rows behind it. Within this sample are more than 150,000 distinct CDR3 sequences, with about half of them counted one time only. Roughly 3% of the sample lies in the top ten. What was sequenced was sorted CD4+, CD8+, or CD8+CD57+ T cells (not recorded which) from PBMCs. These receptors were obtained from a human donor in good health.

This clonotype was counted ten times or more. The chain joins TRBV11-2 to TRBJ2-7, with TRBD2 identical over 9 bases. From germline, CDR1 is SGHAT and CDR2 FQNNGV. The CDR3 covers 17 residues. The V and J ends lost 5 bases and 6 bases, in that order; junction bases with no gene match: 17. The CDR3: CASSPAASGISVVEQYF. The CDR3 region has the DNA TGTGCCAGCAGCCCCGCGGCTAGCGGGATCTCAGTAGTCGAGCAGTACTTC.

This clonotype turned up a few times. The chain is built from TRBV24-1 and TRBJ1-1; D ambiguous. CDR1 is KGHDR, CDR2 SFDVKD, per germline. Trimming took 8 bases from V and 0 from J, leaving 12 bases between them. This CDR3 is built from 14 residues. The CDR3 DNA reads as TGTGCCACCATAGTGACACCCATGAACACTGAAGCTTTCTTT. Translating gives CATIVTPMNTEAFF.

J is TRBJ2-6 and V is TRBV19; 7 nucleotides align to TRBD1. Germline assignment: CDR1 LNHDA and CDR2 SQIVND (reference sequence). This CDR3 has 13 amino acids. Losses at the gene ends were 5 bases for V and 6 bases for J; bases not matched to a gene: 1. CDR3: CASSGQAANVLTF. In DNA, the CDR3 is TGTGCCAGTAGTGGACAGGCGGCCAACGTCCTGACTTTC.

This clonotype has a handful of counts. A much larger clone lies a single base off, so this may be a read error. The rearrangement uses TRBV5-4 and TRBJ2-7; 7 bases are shared with TRBD1. The CDR3 is 15 amino acids. CDR1 SGHNT and CDR2 YYREEE come from the germline V gene (reference sequence). CDR3 residues: CAGSTTGASSYEQYF. The DNA for the CDR3 is TGTGCCGGCAGCACTACAGGGGCAAGCTCCTACGAGCAGTACTTC.

The rearrangement uses TRBV14 and TRBJ1-3, with 9 positions matching TRBD1. The V and J ends lost 3 bases and 2 bases, in that order; junction bases with no gene match: 17. Germline V gene lookup returns CDR1 SGHDN and CDR2 FVKESK. CDR3 length: 20 amino acids. The CDR3 DNA sequence: TGTGCCAGCAGCCACTTGATGGGGACAGGGTGGTATCCCCCTGGAAACACCATATATTTT. It encodes CASSHLMGTGWYPPGNTIYF. The complete variable domain, with remaining parts taken from reference TRBV14 and TRBJ1-3, reads EAGVTQFPSHSVIEKGQTVTLRCDPISGHDNLYWYRRVMGKEIKFLLHFVKESKQDESGMPNNRFLAERTGGTYSTLKVQPAELEDSGVYFCASSHLMGTGWYPPGNTIYFGEGSWLTVV.

A few counts support this clonotype. The rearrangement joins TRBV15 to TRBJ1-6, with D perhaps matching TRBD1 (6 bases). Trimming took 1 base from V and 5 from J, leaving 12 bases between them. CDR1 and CDR2 (germline): LNHNV, YYDKDF (reference sequence). This CDR3 comprises 16 residues. The CDR3 DNA is TGTGCCACCAGCAGAGCCACAGGGTCCCATAATTCACCCCTCCACTTT. It codes for CATSRATGSHNSPLHF.

J is TRBJ2-1 and V is TRBV19; TRBD2 aligns across 10 bases. CDR1 and CDR2 from the germline V gene are LNHDA and SQIVND (reference sequence). With V trimmed by 5 bases and J by 0 bases, 7 bases remained unmatched. There are 17 residues in the CDR3. CDR3 DNA sequence: TGTGCCAGTAGTCGCCTAGCGGGGGAAAGCTCCTACAATGAGCAGTTCTTC. Translating it yields CASSRLAGESSYNEQFF.

This clonotype was recorded at least ten times. This chain links TRBV5-1 with TRBJ2-3; TRBD2 aligns across 7 bases. V trimming: 4 bases; J trimming: 1 base; junction bases outside the gene matches: 6. The CDR3 extends over 15 amino acids. The V gene's germline CDR1 is SGHRS and CDR2 YFSETQ. This CDR3 reads CASSRGTTRTDTQYF. CDR3 sequence (DNA): TGCGCCAGCAGCCGAGGGACTACCCGCACAGATACGCAGTATTTT.

This CDR3 reads CASSVPSGYTDTQYF. In DNA, the CDR3 is TGTGCCAGCAGCGTTCCTAGCGGATACACAGATACGCAGTATTTT. The genes are TRBV11-1 and TRBJ2-3, with 7 bases lining up with TRBD2. Germline V CDR1 and CDR2: SGHAT, FQDESV (reference sequence). This CDR3 spans 15 amino acids. V lost 5 bases to trimming and J lost 2 bases; unmatched junction nucleotides: 7. The whole variable domain, filled in from reference TRBV11-1 and TRBJ2-3, reads EAEVAQSPRYKITEKSQAVAFWCDPISGHATLYWYRQILGQGPELLVQFQDESVVDDSQLPKDRFSAERLKGVDSTLKIQPAELGDSAMYLCASSVPSGYTDTQYFGPGTRLTVL.

About this clonotype itself: A much larger clone lies a single base off, so this may be a read error. The V and J genes are TRBV3-1 and TRBJ1-1; D gene ambiguous. CDR3 length equals 14 residues. Germline CDR1 and CDR2: LGHDT and YNNKEL (reference sequence). Between the trimmed V and J ends, which lost 4 bases and 1 base, there was a span of 10 bases. This CDR3 reads CASSRSDGNTEAFF. The CDR3 DNA follows: TGTGCCAGCAGCCGATCAGACGGGAACACTGAAGCTTTCTTT.

The rearrangement joins TRBV2 to TRBJ1-1; TRBD1 matches 8 bases. Germline V gives CDR1 SNHLY, CDR2 FYNNEI. The CDR3 is 15 amino acids. J lost 3 bases, V lost 7 bases, and 10 bases had no gene match. The CDR3: CASKGQALSDTEAFF. In DNA form, the CDR3 reads TGTGCCAGCAAGGGACAGGCGTTGAGTGACACTGAAGCTTTCTTT.

This clonotype was seen many times. The chain joins TRBV6-1 to TRBJ1-1, with D possibly TRBD1 on 6 matching bases. V lost 7 bases and J lost 1, with 13 bases in between. The CDR3 consists of 14 residues. Per germline, CDR1 MNHNS and CDR2 SASEGT. The CDR3 DNA reads as TGTGCCAGCATCCGATTACAGGGGAACACTGAAGCTTTCTTT. Its translation: CASIRLQGNTEAFF.

This clonotype was observed a single time. The V gene is TRBV24-1, the J gene TRBJ2-1; 8 nucleotides agree with TRBD2. V shed 3 bases, J shed 0 bases, and the junction held 3 bases outside the gene matches. The CDR3 length is 16 residues. Germline CDR1 and CDR2: KGHDR and SFDVKD. Here the CDR3 reads CATSDRLAPSYNEQFF. CDR3 coding DNA: TGTGCCACCAGTGATCGACTAGCGCCCTCCTACAATGAGCAGTTCTTC.

The CDR3 bases are TGTGCCAGCAGCGGCACAGGTTTCTATGGCTACACCTTC. As protein: CASSGTGFYGYTF. The chain joins TRBV9 to TRBJ1-2; tentatively, D is TRBD1 (5 bases). This CDR3 comprises 13 residues. Trimming took 3 bases from V and 4 from J, leaving 10 bases between them. Per the germline V gene, CDR1 is SGDLS and CDR2 is YYNGEE.

The J gene is TRBJ2-5, the V gene TRBV20-1, with 12 nucleotides matching TRBD2. J was trimmed by 5 bases and V by 0 bases; bases with no gene match: 13. Germline CDR1 DFQATT, CDR2 SNEGSKA (reference sequence). The length of the CDR3 is 18 residues. Written as DNA, the CDR3 is TGCAGTGCTAGAGATCCGGGGGCTAGCGGGAGGGCCTGGGAGACCCAGTACTTC. Translated: CSARDPGASGRAWETQYF.

This clonotype appeared many times. The CDR3 is CATSRDRGGGYEQYF. Written as DNA, the CDR3 is TGTGCCACCAGCAGAGACAGGGGTGGGGGCTACGAGCAGTACTTC. The chain has TRBV15 and TRBJ2-7; D might be TRBD1 (6 bases). Germline loops: CDR1 LNHNV, CDR2 YYDKDF (reference sequence). With 0 bases removed from V and 3 bases from J, the gap between germline ends came to 12 bases. The length of the CDR3 is 15 residues.

The chain has TRBV19 and TRBJ1-2; D is unresolved. The CDR3 is 13 amino acids. The germline V gene has CDR1 LNHDA and CDR2 SQIVND (reference sequence). V was pared by 4 bases and J by 1 base, with 7 bases between. The chain's CDR3 is CASSTGLNYGYTF. CDR3 bases: TGTGCCAGTAGTACCGGGCTTAACTATGGCTACACCTTC.

This clonotype was recorded at least ten times. The chain couples TRBV20-1 to TRBJ2-7, with D possibly being TRBD1 (6 bases). V dropped 4 bases and J dropped 6 bases, with 19 bases sitting between them. Germline V gene data show CDR1 as DFQATT and CDR2 as SNEGSKA (reference sequence). The CDR3 sequence is 14 residues long. Written as DNA, the CDR3 is TGCAGTGCTAATTTGGACAGTGGGGTTGGCGAGCAGTACTTC. Protein: CSANLDSGVGEQYF.

The rearrangement links TRBV24-1 to TRBJ2-2; possible D gene TRBD1, 6 bases. The germline V and J ends were trimmed by 3 bases and 4 bases, with 11 bases remaining between them. The CDR3 runs 15 residues. Germline values: CDR1 KGHDR, CDR2 SFDVKD. CDR3 region: CATSDADRPTGELFF. Here the CDR3 DNA reads TGTGCCACCAGTGATGCAGACAGGCCCACCGGGGAGCTGTTTTTT.

This clonotype was found many times. The chain joins TRBV6-1 to TRBJ2-3, with 7 bases lining up with TRBD2. Per germline, CDR1 MNHNS and CDR2 SASEGT. V was pared by 7 bases and J by 6 bases, with 7 bases of the junction left unmatched. This CDR3 region has 13 residues. CDR3 nucleotides: TGTGCCAGCACCGCGGGAGCCACGGATACGCAGTATTTT. Translated: CASTAGATDTQYF.

The rearrangement joins TRBV20-1 to TRBJ2-7, with 8 positions matching TRBD1. V gave up 4 bases and J gave up 6 bases; unmatched junction bases: 14. The CDR3 is 15 residues long. The germline V gene has CDR1 DFQATT and CDR2 SNEGSKA (reference sequence). The CDR3 reads CSAISRDRSHCEQYF. As DNA, the CDR3 is TGCAGTGCTATCAGCCGGGACAGGTCCCACTGCGAGCAGTACTTC.

This clonotype was observed at least ten times. V is TRBV7-2 and J is TRBJ2-5; 8 bases fit TRBD1. The CDR3 loop spans 14 amino acids. V dropped 3 bases and J dropped 5; count of bases not matched to a gene: 5. The germline V gene has CDR1 SGHTA and CDR2 FQGNSA. CDR3 bases: TGTGCCAGCAGCTTCGGACAGGGTGAGGAGACCCAGTACTTC. Translated: CASSFGQGEETQYF. The full variable domain, in which reference TRBV7-2 and TRBJ2-5 provide the parts outside the CDR3, is GAGVSQSPSNKVTEKGKDVELRCDPISGHTALYWYRQSLGQGLEFLIYFQGNSAPDKSGLPSDRFSAERTGGSVSTLTIQRTQQEDSAVYLCASSFGQGEETQYFGPGTRLLVL.

The rearrangement links TRBV30 to TRBJ2-1, with TRBD1 matching over 8 bases. The CDR3 spans 13 residues. Trimming took 3 bases from V and 7 from J; bases not matched to a gene: 5. The germline V gene has CDR1 GTSNPN and CDR2 SVGIG (reference sequence). Here the CDR3 DNA reads TGTGCCTGGAGCGCCGGACAGGGTAATGAGCAGTTCTTC. Encoded protein: CAWSAGQGNEQFF.

In this sample, this clonotype turned up a few times. This chain uses TRBV12-3 or TRBV12-4 with TRBJ2-7, with 7 bases that match TRBD2. The CDR3 is made up of 12 amino acids. V lost 3 bases to trimming and J lost 7 bases; unmatched junction nucleotides: 3. The CDR3 coding sequence is TGTGCCAGCAGTTTTGGGGGAGGGGAGCAGTACTTC. It yields the protein CASSFGGGEQYF.

The rearrangement joins TRBV5-1 to TRBJ1-3; 7 nucleotides line up with TRBD1. Germline lookup yields CDR1 SGHRS and CDR2 YFSETQ. There are 16 residues in the CDR3. Trimming took 0 bases from V and 3 from J; bases not matched to a gene: 6. The CDR3 DNA sequence: TGCGCCAGCAGCTTGGCGGGACAGCAGTATGGAAACACCATATATTTT. Its translation: CASSLAGQQYGNTIYF.

V is TRBV19 and J is TRBJ1-6; possibly TRBD1 for D (6 bases). The CDR3 has 14 residues. Germline V gene lookup returns CDR1 LNHDA and CDR2 SQIVND (reference sequence). With 6 bases removed from V and 8 bases from J, the gap between germline ends came to 14 bases. The DNA for the CDR3 is TGTGCCAGTAGGGTCGTAGGGGGAGATTCACCCCTCCACTTT. Its translation is CASRVVGGDSPLHF.

Remarks on this clonotype: The junction departs from germline at one end; a sequencing error may be responsible. The chain has TRBV7-7 and TRBJ2-3; D is ambiguous. Germline-derived CDR1 and CDR2 are SSHAT and FNYEAQ (reference sequence). The CDR3 extends over 13 amino acids. The CDR3, as DNA: TGTGCTAGCAGCCAGCAGTTTGGGGATACGCAGTATTTT. Its protein is CASSQQFGDTQYF.

V and J are TRBV20-1 and TRBJ2-1, with D uncertain. The CDR3 length is 15 residues. CDR1 and CDR2 (germline): DFQATT, SNEGSKA (reference sequence). Trimming pared 3 bases from V and 0 bases from J, leaving 12 bases between. The CDR3, as DNA: TGCAGTGCTAGTTATGCCCGAAGCTCCTACAATGAGCAGTTCTTC. As protein: CSASYARSSYNEQFF.

CDR3: CAITPGQGFNEQYF. DNA for the CDR3: TGTGCCATCACCCCGGGACAGGGGTTCAACGAGCAGTACTTC. The rearrangement uses TRBV10-3 and TRBJ2-7; TRBD1 aligns across 10 bases. In germline, CDR1 is ENHRY, CDR2 SYGVKD. There are 14 residues in the CDR3. V lost 7 bases, J lost 5 bases, and 8 bases stayed unmatched.